This T cell receptor (beta chain) was recovered during a study of T cells in Graves' hyperthyroidism and ophthalmopathy. Study outcomes and limitations: A 13 V-J signature model discriminated ophthalmopathy versus stable hyperthyroidism. Most thyroid-expanded clonotypes above 0.001 were also found in blood.

In the case of this clonotype: Its antigen is unknown. One end of the junction is discordant with germline, which a read error may explain.

The CDR3 has 13 amino acids. Per the germline V gene, CDR1 is SGHRS and CDR2 is YFSETQ. The study left out patients who had uncontrolled infection, other autoimmune disease, pregnancy or lactation. Authors of the study amplified TCR beta CDR3 regions from RNA transcripts. Using the HTBI primer set, a first-round RT-PCR was run on the TCR CDR3. In TCRdb, the multiplex PCR reads were re-called with MiXCR into one record per CDR3 protein. Of 550,000 to 700,000 distinct CDR3 sequences detected, roughly 46% appear once; the ten largest clones hold around 17%. The sequenced material came from peripheral blood or thyroid tissue (not recorded which). The rearrangement links TRBV5-1 to TRBJ1-5, with no clear D. This TCR derives from an adult woman with Graves' disease, either hyperthyroidism or ophthalmopathy (not recorded which). DNA of the CDR3: TGTGCCAGCAGAGGGTCCGGGGAACAGCCCCAGCATTTT. This sequence encodes CASRGSGEQPQHF.